These T cell receptor beta chains were read from a single sample in a study of T cells in Graves' hyperthyroidism and ophthalmopathy. TCRdb ran MiXCR on the multiplex PCR reads and lists one entry per CDR3 protein. The table records hundreds of thousands of distinct CDR3 sequences, less than 25% of them present only once. The source material was blood. The receptors stem from a woman in her twenties or thirties with Graves' ophthalmopathy. CDR3s include the opening cysteine and the closing phenylalanine or tryptophan. Each record gives: CDR3 DNA, CDR3 protein, clone size, V gene, J gene, D gene. The D gene is left open where the match is weak. Size is stated for part of the rows, as once, few or many counts, or as a class when the clone is expanded.

DNA: TGCAGCGTTCAAGCACCGGGACAGGGCGCCTACGAGCAGTACTTC
CDR3: CSVQAPGQGAYEQYF
size: many
V: TRBV29-1
J: TRBJ2-7
D: TRBD1

DNA: TGTGCCAGCAGTGGCGGGGGCGCGGGTCAGCCCCAGCATTTT
CDR3: CASSGGGAGQPQHF
size: many
V: TRBV6-1
J: TRBJ1-5
D: NA

DNA: TGTGCCAGTACGACGACAGTGAACACTGAAGCTTTCTTT
CDR3: CASTTTVNTEAFF
size: few
V: TRBV18
J: TRBJ1-1
D: NA

DNA: TGTGCCAGCAGTTTCGTCCACGGTGACTACACCTTC
CDR3: CASSFVHGDYTF
size: NA
V: TRBV12-3/TRBV12-4
J: TRBJ1-2
D: NA

DNA: TGTGCCAGCAGCTTAGACATTTCTGGGGGGTACGAGCAGTACTTC
CDR3: CASSLDISGGYEQYF
size: many
V: TRBV11-2
J: TRBJ2-7
D: NA

DNA: TGTGCCTGGAGTTTAGCGGGGGACTGGGGAGAGACCCAGTACTTC
CDR3: CAWSLAGDWGETQYF
size: once
V: TRBV30
J: TRBJ2-5
D: TRBD2

DNA: TGTGCCAGCAGCCCCTCAGGGTTCGTTTATGGCTACACCTTC
CDR3: CASSPSGFVYGYTF
size: NA
V: TRBV2
J: TRBJ1-2
D: NA

DNA: TGTGCCAGCAGGCCTACTGGGACAATGTACGGCTACACCTTC
CDR3: CASRPTGTMYGYTF
size: many
V: TRBV6-2/TRBV6-3
J: TRBJ1-2
D: NA

DNA: TGCAGTGCTAGAGATGGAAGGGAAGCCAAAAACATTCAGTACTTC
CDR3: CSARDGREAKNIQYF
size: NA
V: TRBV20-1
J: TRBJ2-4
D: NA

DNA: TGTGCCAGCAGCCAAGTCGCAGGGTTGGGAGGCTACACCTTC
CDR3: CASSQVAGLGGYTF
size: few
V: TRBV14
J: TRBJ1-2
D: NA

DNA: TGTGCCAGCACCCACATGACGGGTGAAGCTTTCTTT
CDR3: CASTHMTGEAFF
size: NA
V: TRBV12-3/TRBV12-4
J: TRBJ1-1
D: NA

DNA: TGTGCCAGCAGCCGCCGGGAAGCGGGGGGGCGAGTAGAGACCCAGTACTTC
CDR3: CASSRREAGGRVETQYF
size: many
V: TRBV11-2
J: TRBJ2-5
D: TRBD2

DNA: TGCAGCGTTGAGTCGGCCGGGACGTACGGCTACGAGCAGTACTTC
CDR3: CSVESAGTYGYEQYF
size: NA
V: TRBV29-1
J: TRBJ2-7
D: NA

DNA: TGTGCCAGCACTCGTAGACAGAGAATAGAAACTAACTATGGCTACACCTTC
CDR3: CASTRRQRIETNYGYTF
size: few
V: TRBV6-1
J: TRBJ1-2
D: NA

DNA: TGTGCCAGCAGCTTAGAAGGGTCATGGTACGAGCAGTACTTC
CDR3: CASSLEGSWYEQYF
size: many
V: TRBV7-2
J: TRBJ2-7
D: NA

DNA: TGCAGCGTCTGGGGTGGACAGGGCGGAGAGACCCAGTACTTC
CDR3: CSVWGGQGGETQYF
size: many
V: TRBV29-1
J: TRBJ2-5
D: TRBD1

DNA: TGTGCCAGCTCACCGGCTATGAGCACTGAAGCTTTCTTT
CDR3: CASSPAMSTEAFF
size: many
V: TRBV18
J: TRBJ1-1
D: NA

DNA: TGTGCCAGCAGTTTAGCGAGGGGCGCGATCGAGACCCAGTACTTC
CDR3: CASSLARGAIETQYF
size: many
V: TRBV12-3/TRBV12-4
J: TRBJ2-5
D: NA

DNA: TGTGCCAGCGCCACGGTTAGCAATCAGCCCCAGCATTTT
CDR3: CASATVSNQPQHF
size: many
V: TRBV2
J: TRBJ1-5
D: NA

DNA: TGTGCCAGCAGCTTCCGGGATTATAGCAATCAGCCCCAGCATTTT
CDR3: CASSFRDYSNQPQHF
size: NA
V: TRBV5-6
J: TRBJ1-5
D: NA

DNA: TGTGCCAGCAGTTACACAGGGGGGGCTAACTATGGCTACACCTTC
CDR3: CASSYTGGANYGYTF
size: NA
V: TRBV6-5
J: TRBJ1-2
D: TRBD1

DNA: TGCAGCGTTGGAGCAGGGGGGCCCGGAAACACCATATATTTT
CDR3: CSVGAGGPGNTIYF
size: many
V: TRBV29-1
J: TRBJ1-3
D: TRBD1

DNA: TGTGCCAGCCTGGGGACAGCCTCTCCTAACTATGGCTACACCTTC
CDR3: CASLGTASPNYGYTF
size: many
V: TRBV6-2/TRBV6-3
J: TRBJ1-2
D: TRBD1

DNA: TGTGCCGGCAGTTACGTCCGGGACAGTTATTCACCCCTCCACTTT
CDR3: CAGSYVRDSYSPLHF
size: NA
V: TRBV6-5
J: TRBJ1-6
D: TRBD1

DNA: TGTGCCAGCAGCTTAGATAACTCCGAGCAGTACTTC
CDR3: CASSLDNSEQYF
size: many
V: TRBV7-2
J: TRBJ2-7
D: NA

DNA: TGCAGTGCTAGAGATGTGGCGACGGAGACCCAGTACTTC
CDR3: CSARDVATETQYF
size: NA
V: TRBV20-1
J: TRBJ2-5
D: NA

DNA: TGTGCCAGCAGCCCGAGGTTGGAGACTGAAGCTTGCTTT
CDR3: CASSPRLETEACF
size: NA
V: TRBV13
J: TRBJ1-1
D: NA

DNA: TGCAGCGTTGAACTAGTCTCACGGGAAGCTTTCTTT
CDR3: CSVELVSREAFF
size: once
V: TRBV29-1
J: TRBJ1-1
D: NA

DNA: TGCGCCAGCAGCTTGGATGGGACAGGTAGCGCCGGGGAGCTGTTTTTT
CDR3: CASSLDGTGSAGELFF
size: NA
V: TRBV5-1
J: TRBJ2-2
D: TRBD1

DNA: TGTGCCAGCAGTGCCACACAGGGCCGGGCTGAAGCTTTCTTT
CDR3: CASSATQGRAEAFF
size: NA
V: TRBV6-1
J: TRBJ1-1
D: NA

DNA: TGTGCCAGCAGCCAAGAGGTCGGTTGGGACACAACCTTCTCCAACTATGGCTACACCTTC
CDR3: CASSQEVGWDTTFSNYGYTF
size: few
V: TRBV3-1
J: TRBJ1-2
D: NA

DNA: TGCAGTGCTACCCCGGACACCCTAAACAATCAGCCCCAGCATTTT
CDR3: CSATPDTLNNQPQHF
size: many
V: TRBV20-1
J: TRBJ1-5
D: NA

DNA: TGTGCCACCAGCAGAGGTTCGGGGTCCGATTATGGCTACACCTTC
CDR3: CATSRGSGSDYGYTF
size: many
V: TRBV15
J: TRBJ1-2
D: NA

DNA: TGTGCCAGCAGTGTCTACGACGAGCAGTACTTC
CDR3: CASSVYDEQYF
size: many
V: TRBV2
J: TRBJ2-7
D: NA

DNA: TGTGCCAGCAGTTCCAGGACTGAGTCTGGAAACACCATATATTTT
CDR3: CASSSRTESGNTIYF
size: many
V: TRBV6-5
J: TRBJ1-3
D: NA

DNA: TGTGCCAGCAGTTTCCCGTACCGTAACTACGAGCAGTACTTC
CDR3: CASSFPYRNYEQYF
size: few
V: TRBV6-5
J: TRBJ2-7
D: NA

DNA: TGTGCCAGCAGCACCCCCGGGACAGGGGTCACCGGGGAGCTGTTTTTT
CDR3: CASSTPGTGVTGELFF
size: many
V: TRBV2
J: TRBJ2-2
D: TRBD1

DNA: TGTGCCAGCAGCCGGAGGACTGCCCTGAACGAGCAGTACTTC
CDR3: CASSRRTALNEQYF
size: NA
V: TRBV12-3/TRBV12-4
J: TRBJ2-7
D: NA

DNA: TGTGCCAGCAGTTCATACGAATTTCAGCCCCAGCATTTT
CDR3: CASSSYEFQPQHF
size: many
V: TRBV12-3/TRBV12-4
J: TRBJ1-5
D: NA

DNA: TGTGCCAGCAGTGAAGGTCACCAGCACTACGAGCAGTACTTC
CDR3: CASSEGHQHYEQYF
size: many
V: TRBV6-1
J: TRBJ2-7
D: NA

DNA: TGTGCCAGCAGCTTAAGTGTCAGGGGCTACGAGCAGTACTTC
CDR3: CASSLSVRGYEQYF
size: NA
V: TRBV7-9
J: TRBJ2-7
D: NA

DNA: TGTGCCATCAGTGAGTCGAGTGGAAAGGACCCTATCTATGGCTACACCTTC
CDR3: CAISESSGKDPIYGYTF
size: many
V: TRBV10-3
J: TRBJ1-2
D: NA